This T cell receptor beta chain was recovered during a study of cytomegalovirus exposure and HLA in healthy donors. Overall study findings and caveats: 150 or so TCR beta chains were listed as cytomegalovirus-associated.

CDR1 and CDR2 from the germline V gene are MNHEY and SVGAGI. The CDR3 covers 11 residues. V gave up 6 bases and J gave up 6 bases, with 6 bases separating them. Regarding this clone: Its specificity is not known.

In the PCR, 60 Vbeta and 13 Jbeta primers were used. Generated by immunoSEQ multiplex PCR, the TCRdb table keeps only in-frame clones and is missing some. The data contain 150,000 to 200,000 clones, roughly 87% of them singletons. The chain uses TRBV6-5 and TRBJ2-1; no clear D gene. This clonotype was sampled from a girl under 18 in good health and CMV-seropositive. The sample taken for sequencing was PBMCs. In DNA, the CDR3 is TGTGCCAGCAGCCTAGGCAATGAGCAGTTCTTC. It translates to CASSLGNEQFF.